This is a list of T cell receptor beta chains from one sample in a study of cytomegalovirus exposure and HLA in healthy donors. Profiling relied on immunoSEQ multiplex PCR, and the TCRdb table lists in-frame clones only, not all of them. The sample lists a few hundred thousand clones, about 80% occurring once. The source material was PBMCs. All receptors derive from a girl aged 10-17 years in good health and CMV-seronegative. CDR3s include the opening cysteine and the closing phenylalanine or tryptophan. The D gene is left open where the match is weak. For some rows the clone size is stated as once, few or many, or as a class when expanded; others skip it.

clone_size	cdr3_length	j_call	v_call	d_call	cdr3_aa	cdr3_nt
NA	17	TRBJ2-1	TRBV28	TRBD2	CASSYLRTGLALNEQFF	TGTGCCAGCAGCTACCTCCGAACGGGACTAGCGTTGAATGAGCAGTTCTTC
NA	13	TRBJ1-1	TRBV2	NA	CASSVSMNTEAFF	TGTGCCAGCAGCGTCAGTATGAACACTGAAGCTTTCTTT
NA	13	TRBJ2-7	TRBV5-1	NA	CASSFGGSYEQYF	TGCGCCAGCAGCTTTGGCGGATCCTACGAGCAGTACTTC
NA	16	TRBJ2-1	TRBV2	NA	CASSDRFGAARNEQFF	TGTGCCAGCAGTGATCGGTTTGGGGCAGCTCGCAATGAGCAGTTCTTC
NA	15	TRBJ2-7	TRBV5-1	TRBD1	CASSSGTEISYEQYF	TGCGCCAGCAGCTCCGGGACAGAGATTTCCTACGAGCAGTACTTC
NA	19	TRBJ2-5	TRBV9	TRBD1	CASSVGRGAGTGYVETQYF	TGTGCCAGCAGCGTAGGGAGGGGGGCCGGGACAGGGTACGTAGAGACCCAGTACTTC
once	15	TRBJ1-1	TRBV5-1	TRBD1	CASSLDGQGNTEAFF	TGCGCCAGCAGCTTGGACGGACAGGGGAACACTGAAGCTTTCTTT
NA	16	TRBJ2-5	TRBV5-1	NA	CASSFGSGDNQETQYF	TGCGCCAGCAGCTTCGGCTCAGGCGATAACCAAGAGACCCAGTACTTC
NA	16	TRBJ2-1	TRBV5-1	NA	CASSFGQIGLYNEQFF	TGCGCCAGCAGCTTCGGGCAGATCGGACTCTACAATGAGCAGTTCTTC
NA	13	TRBJ2-3	TRBV10-3	NA	CAVDEGRTDTQYF	TGTGCCGTTGACGAGGGTAGGACAGATACGCAGTATTTT
NA	13	TRBJ1-2	TRBV30	NA	CAWTGNLPYGYTF	TGTGCCTGGACAGGGAACCTTCCCTATGGCTACACCTTC
NA	12	TRBJ2-7	TRBV10-3	TRBD1	CAATGSSYEQYF	TGTGCCGCGACAGGGAGCTCCTACGAGCAGTACTTC
NA	14	TRBJ2-3	TRBV27	NA	CASSSPKRGDTQYF	TGTGCCAGCAGTTCACCGAAGAGGGGGGATACGCAGTATTTT